One and the same sample provided the 27 T cell receptor beta chains below, sequenced in a study of early T cells in non-severe SARS-CoV-2 infection. TCRdb redid the calling of the 5' RACE reads with MiXCR, one entry per CDR3 protein. The sample holds about 110,000 distinct CDR3 sequences, 11% seen once. Sample: whole blood. These receptors were obtained from an adult who was a healthcare worker with PCR-confirmed SARS-CoV-2 infection or an uninfected control (not recorded which).

The table lists this clonotype with many counts. V usage is TRBV5-6 and J usage is TRBJ2-5; 7 nucleotides align to TRBD2. Trimming cost V 4 bases and J 5 bases; bases outside gene matches: 11. CDR3 length equals 15 residues. From germline, CDR1 is SGHDT and CDR2 YYEEEE. The CDR3 loop is CASSGRDGGTETQYF. CDR3 DNA: TGTGCCAGCAGCGGGAGGGACGGGGGGACTGAGACCCAGTACTTC.

This clonotype showed up many times. The J gene is TRBJ2-5, the V gene TRBV4-1, with 7 bases lining up with TRBD2. The CDR3 consists of 16 residues. CDR1 MGHRA and CDR2 YSYEKL come from the germline V gene. With 0 bases clipped from V and 5 bases from J, the junction kept 9 bases outside the gene matches. The CDR3 loop is CASSQDRTARGETQYF. DNA for the CDR3: TGCGCCAGCAGCCAAGATCGTACGGCGCGGGGGGAGACCCAGTACTTC.

The V call is TRBV6-2 or TRBV6-3, the J call TRBJ2-1; D may be TRBD1 (5 bases). The CDR3 sequence is 16 residues long. Trimming removed 6 bases at V and 4 bases at J, with 19 bases between. Germline V lookup: CDR1 MNHEY, CDR2 SVGEGT. Here the CDR3 reads CASSPPARGLYNEQFF. CDR3 DNA sequence: TGTGCCAGCAGCCCCCCGGCAAGGGGATTATACAATGAGCAGTTCTTC.

The chain couples TRBV6-2 or TRBV6-3 to TRBJ2-7; 8 nucleotides match TRBD2. CDR3 size: 15 residues. The J segment lost 3 bases and the V segment lost 2 bases, leaving 6 bases of the junction unmatched. Germline V gene lookup returns CDR1 MNHEY and CDR2 SVGEGT. CDR3 in DNA: TGTGCCAGCAGTTACATGGCTAGCGGGTACTACGAGCAGTACTTC. Translating gives CASSYMASGYYEQYF.

This clonotype showed up just a few times. The V gene is TRBV7-9, the J gene TRBJ2-7, with a possible D match to TRBD1 (6 bases). This CDR3 is 14 amino acids long. V was pared by 5 bases and J by 1 base, with 12 bases between. Germline CDR1 reads SEHNR; CDR2 reads FQNEAQ (reference sequence). For the CDR3, the DNA is TGTGCCAGCAGCCCACGACAGGTTTCCTACGAGCAGTACTTC. As protein: CASSPRQVSYEQYF.

This clonotype showed up just a few times. The CDR3 protein is CASSLDGNTGELFF. The CDR3 DNA sequence: TGTGCCAGCAGTTTAGATGGGAACACCGGGGAGCTGTTTTTT. V and J are TRBV12-3 or TRBV12-4 and TRBJ2-2; D call uncertain. The germline V and J ends were trimmed by 1 base and 1 base, with 4 bases remaining between them. The CDR3 covers 14 residues.

This clonotype was seen a few times. The chain is built from TRBV28 and TRBJ1-5; 7 positions agree with TRBD1. The CDR3 is made up of 14 amino acids. V was clipped by 2 bases and J by 6 bases; unmatched bases: 4. The germline V gene encodes CDR1 MDHEN and CDR2 SYDVKM. The chain's CDR3 is CASSLRGLTQPQHF. As DNA, the CDR3 is TGTGCCAGCAGTTTAAGGGGGCTTACTCAGCCCCAGCATTTT.

This clonotype was detected many times. The chain is built from TRBV12-3 or TRBV12-4 and TRBJ1-1; the D gene is possibly TRBD1 (5 bases). Between the trimmed V and J ends, which lost 6 bases and 0 bases, there was a span of 8 bases. This CDR3 comprises 13 residues. CDR3 in DNA: TGTGCCAGCAGCCGGACATTGAACACTGAAGCTTTCTTT. Translated: CASSRTLNTEAFF.

In its sample, this clonotype was seen many times. The J gene is TRBJ2-1, the V gene TRBV20-1; 9 bases fit TRBD2. This CDR3 region has 14 residues. After removal of 4 bases from V and 4 bases from J, the junction contained 5 bases not matched to a gene. Germline V gene sequence: CDR1 DFQATT, CDR2 SNEGSKA (reference sequence). This CDR3 is CSAIPSGKYNEQFF. The CDR3 DNA is TGCAGTGCTATTCCTAGCGGGAAATACAATGAGCAGTTCTTC.

The chain uses TRBV19 and TRBJ2-1; D is possibly TRBD2 (6 bases). CDR3 length: 13 residues. V lost 5 bases and J lost 7, with 12 bases in between. CDR1 is LNHDA and CDR2 is SQIVND in the germline V gene (reference sequence). Here the CDR3 reads CASSPGGQNEQFF. DNA of the CDR3: TGTGCCAGTAGTCCCGGAGGGCAAAATGAGCAGTTCTTC.

This clonotype was detected many times. The V call is TRBV28, the J call TRBJ1-5, with D perhaps TRBD1 (5 bases). With 2 bases removed from V and 5 bases from J, the gap between germline ends came to 13 bases. Germline CDR1 is MDHEN and CDR2 is SYDVKM. The CDR3 has 15 amino acids. The DNA of the CDR3 is TGTGCCAGCAGTTTAGGTGGGGGGTATTATCAGCCCCAGCATTTT. The encoded protein is CASSLGGGYYQPQHF.

This rearrangement joins TRBV19 to TRBJ1-5; D possibly corresponds to TRBD1 (6 bases). The germline V and J ends were trimmed by 0 bases and 4 bases, with 10 bases remaining between them. CDR1 is LNHDA, CDR2 SQIVND, per germline (reference sequence). The CDR3 length is 15 residues. The CDR3 nucleotides read TGTGCCAGTAGTATAGACGGGACACTAAATCAGCCCCAGCATTTT. This encodes CASSIDGTLNQPQHF.

This clonotype was found many times. The rearrangement links TRBV6-6 to TRBJ1-6; the D is unclear. Between the trimmed V and J ends, which lost 5 bases and 10 bases, there was a span of 12 bases. Germline lookup yields CDR1 MNHNY and CDR2 SVGAGI (reference sequence). The CDR3 totals 13 residues. The CDR3 nucleotides are TGTGCCAGCAGTCTGGAGACTAGGTCACCCCTCCACTTT. Protein sequence: CASSLETRSPLHF.

This clonotype was seen a handful of times. The CDR3, as DNA: TGTGCCAGCAGCGCTGGATTAGGGAACGTCCTGACTTTC. Protein: CASSAGLGNVLTF. The chain recombines TRBV9 with TRBJ2-6; D gene ambiguous. The V gene lost 3 bases and the J gene lost 10 bases, with 11 bases spanning the gap. This CDR3 has 13 amino acids. Per the germline V gene, CDR1 is SGDLS and CDR2 is YYNGEE.

The J gene is TRBJ2-3, the V gene TRBV6-5; 13 bases align to TRBD2. Germline CDR1 reads MNHEY; CDR2 reads SVGAGI. The CDR3 loop spans 15 amino acids. V was pared by 5 bases and J by 4 bases, with 3 bases of the junction left unmatched. The CDR3 is CASSRLAGGADTQYF. CDR3 DNA: TGTGCCAGCAGTAGACTAGCGGGAGGAGCAGATACGCAGTATTTT.

This clonotype was seen at least ten times. The DNA of the CDR3 is TGTGCCAGCAGCTTATCTAGCGGAGACCAAGAGACCCAGTACTTC. Its translation is CASSLSSGDQETQYF. V gene TRBV7-2 combines with J gene TRBJ2-5, with 7 bases matching TRBD2. Per the germline V gene, CDR1 is SGHTA and CDR2 is FQGNSA. Trimming removed 2 bases from V and 0 bases from J; junction bases left unmatched: 3. CDR3 length: 15 residues.

V and J are TRBV25-1 and TRBJ1-4; D may be TRBD1 (6 bases). Trimming took 8 bases from V and 4 from J, leaving 14 bases between them. Per germline, CDR1 MGHDK and CDR2 SYGVNS. This CDR3 has 14 residues. CDR3 in DNA: TGTGCCAGCGGCGGCGGACAGCTTAATGAAAAACTGTTTTTT. It encodes CASGGGQLNEKLFF.

The table lists this clonotype with a count of one. V gene TRBV11-2 combines with J gene TRBJ2-2; 11 bases align to TRBD2. This CDR3 region has 16 residues. Germline lookup yields CDR1 SGHAT and CDR2 FQNNGV. With 4 bases clipped from V and 3 bases from J, the junction kept 4 bases outside the gene matches. The CDR3: CASSWGTSGHTGELFF. CDR3 DNA sequence: TGTGCCAGCAGCTGGGGGACTAGCGGTCACACCGGGGAGCTGTTTTTT.

The chain is built from TRBV4-1 and TRBJ2-7; D not resolved. Germline CDR1 and CDR2: MGHRA and YSYEKL. The CDR3 has 13 residues. Trimming left V 1 base short and J 4 bases short, with 8 bases between. The CDR3 nucleotides read TGCGCCAGCAGCCAAGGTGCCGTTTACGAGCAGTACTTC. It encodes CASSQGAVYEQYF.

This rearrangement joins TRBV3-1 to TRBJ2-3; either TRBD1 or TRBD2 may supply D (6 bases each). The CDR3 has 14 amino acids. Germline-derived CDR1 and CDR2 are LGHDT and YNNKEL (reference sequence). Trimming shortened V by 0 bases and J by 10 bases, and 14 bases separated the two germline ends. For the CDR3, the DNA is TGTGCCAGCAGCCAAGAGAGGGGGGTTAGGGCGCAGTATTTT. Translating it yields CASSQERGVRAQYF.

As regards this clonotype: It is likely a read error, because the conserved phenylalanine at the end of the CDR3 is missing. The J gene is TRBJ2-4, the V gene TRBV12-3 or TRBV12-4; D gene unclear. The CDR3 contains 13 residues. Trimming took 4 bases from V and 1 from J, leaving 5 bases between them. Here the CDR3 DNA reads TGTGCCAGCAGTTCCGGGGCCAAAAACATTCAGTACCTC. This gives the protein CASSSGAKNIQYL.

This clonotype was detected many times. The chain carries TRBV6-6 and TRBJ2-3; D may be TRBD1 or TRBD2 (7 bases each). Germline loops: CDR1 MNHNY, CDR2 SVGAGI (reference sequence). V was pared by 4 bases and J by 4 bases, with 15 bases between. This CDR3 comprises 15 residues. The CDR3 DNA sequence: TGTGCCAGCAGTTTCTTACAGGGGAGGGCAGATACGCAGTATTTT. Its translation is CASSFLQGRADTQYF.

The sample holds many counts of this clonotype. The chain combines TRBV5-1 with TRBJ2-5; D is ambiguous. The V end was cut by 1 base, the J end by 1 base, with 5 bases between. The CDR3 is 13 residues long. The germline V gene has CDR1 SGHRS and CDR2 YFSETQ. CDR3 loop: CASSLTFQETQYF. CDR3 sequence (DNA): TGCGCCAGCAGCTTGACCTTCCAAGAGACCCAGTACTTC.

This chain links TRBV5-6 with TRBJ2-1; D possibly matches TRBD1 or TRBD2 (6 bases each). The V end was cut by 1 base, the J end by 8 bases, with 16 bases between. CDR3 length equals 15 residues. CDR1 SGHDT and CDR2 YYEEEE come from the germline V gene. The CDR3 DNA reads as TGTGCCAGCAGCTTGAACGAACGGGGGCGGGATGAGCAGTTCTTC. It codes for CASSLNERGRDEQFF.

This clonotype was found a few times. This rearrangement joins TRBV24-1 to TRBJ2-1; perhaps TRBD2 as D (6 bases). This CDR3 comprises 14 residues. The germline V gene encodes CDR1 KGHDR and CDR2 SFDVKD. Trimming took off 4 bases at V and 9 bases at J, with 15 bases between the two ends. In DNA form, the CDR3 reads TGTGCCACCAGTGAAGGCGAGGGTAGCGGTGAGCAGTTCTTC. Its translation is CATSEGEGSGEQFF.

This clonotype has at least ten counts. The CDR3 protein is CASSPKTQGPYNEQFF. CDR3 nucleotide sequence: TGTGCCAGCTCACCAAAGACCCAAGGGCCCTACAATGAGCAGTTCTTC. The chain is built from TRBV18 and TRBJ2-1; D remains unclear. Deletions cut 2 bases from V and 2 bases from J, with 13 bases between. The germline CDR1 and CDR2 sequences are KGHSH and LQKENI. This CDR3 is built from 16 residues.

This clonotype has a handful of counts. A read error may produce the germline difference seen at one junction end. The chain joins TRBV7-9 to TRBJ2-3; D uncertain. Germline V gives CDR1 SEHNR, CDR2 FQNEAQ (reference sequence). There are 11 residues in the CDR3. This CDR3 reads CVSSRSDTQYF. The DNA of the CDR3 is TGTGTCAGCAGCCGATCAGATACGCAGTATTTT.